Listed below are T cell receptor beta chains from one sample, sequenced in a study of cytomegalovirus exposure and HLA in healthy donors. TCRdb's table, derived via immunoSEQ multiplex PCR, lists solely in-frame clones and lacks some. Seen here are 90,000 to 100,000 clones, approximately 71% observed once, and the top ten hold 2.5% to 3%. Sequenced: PBMCs. Receptors originate from a man aged 50-60 years in good health and CMV-seronegative. Both conserved end residues are part of each CDR3. D genes are given only for firm matches. Not all rows give a size; the values are once, few, many and, for expanded clones, a class.

>.|few|TRBJ1-3|TRBV14
TGTGCCAGCAGTTTGAGGTACTTCTCTGGAAACACCATATATTTT
CASSLRYFSGNTIYF
>.|.|TRBJ2-3|TRBV29-1
TGCAGCGTCAACAACTGGGTGGAGGATACGCAGTATTTT
CSVNNWVEDTQYF
>.|.|TRBJ2-7|TRBV27
TGTGCCAGCTCTTCCGCAGGGTTTCGGTACGAGCAGTACTTC
CASSSAGFRYEQYF
>.|.|TRBJ2-1|TRBV4-3
TGCGCCAGCAGCCAAGACGGGACCCAAGGGGGAAATGAGCAGTTCTTC
CASSQDGTQGGNEQFF
>.|.|TRBJ1-2|TRBV7-6
TGTGCCAGCAGCCCCTTAAGGGGGGGCTACACCTTC
CASSPLRGGYTF
>TRBD1|once|TRBJ2-5|TRBV19
TGTGCCAGTGCTGGGAGCTACAGGGGTGAGGGCCCCCAGTACTTC
CASAGSYRGEGPQYF
>.|once|TRBJ1-2|TRBV15
TGTGCCACCAGTCAGGCAAACTATGGCTACACCTTC
CATSQANYGYTF
>TRBD1|once|TRBJ1-1|TRBV9
TGTGCCAGCAGCGTACTTGGACAGGGAGTTGGTGCGGACACTGAAGCTTTCTTT
CASSVLGQGVGADTEAFF
>TRBD1|few|TRBJ1-1|TRBV11-2
TGTGCCAGCAGCCCAAACAGGGGGTTTTACACTGAAGCTTTCTTT
CASSPNRGFYTEAFF
>TRBD2|.|TRBJ2-5|TRBV11-2
TGTGCCAGCAGCCCTCTAGCGGGAGGGCCTGAGACCCAGTACTTC
CASSPLAGGPETQYF
>TRBD2|.|TRBJ2-1|TRBV6-1
TGTGCCAGCAGTGGGGGTAGCGGGAGTCGGAACAATGAGCAGTTCTTC
CASSGGSGSRNNEQFF
>TRBD2|.|TRBJ2-3|TRBV4-2
TGTGCCAGCAGCCAAGATGCTAGCGGGGGGGCAGATACGCAGTATTTT
CASSQDASGGADTQYF
>TRBD1|.|TRBJ1-2|TRBV4-2
TGTGCCAGCAGCAAGGACAGGGGGAGGGATGGCTACACCTTC
CASSKDRGRDGYTF
>.|.|TRBJ2-1|TRBV11-2
TGTGCCAGCAGCCTCGGGTCCTACAATGAGCAGTTCTTC
CASSLGSYNEQFF
>TRBD1|once|TRBJ2-7|TRBV4-3
TGCGCCAGCAGCCAAGATAGCCGGGACAGGAAGCAGTACTTC
CASSQDSRDRKQYF
>TRBD2|few|TRBJ2-3|TRBV9
TGTGCCAGCAGCGTCGCTCTAGCGGGGATAGCCGATACGCAGTATTTT
CASSVALAGIADTQYF
>.|.|TRBJ2-5|TRBV30
TGTGCCTGGAAATATAAGAGTGGTGAGACCCAGTACTTC
CAWKYKSGETQYF
>.|.|TRBJ2-1|TRBV30
TGTGCCTGGAGTGTTCAAGGGGCTATGGGGTTCTTC
CAWSVQGAMGFF
>.|.|TRBJ1-2|TRBV2
TGTGCCAGCAGTGAAATCCCCAGGCGTAACTATGGCTACACCTTC
CASSEIPRRNYGYTF
>TRBD2|few|TRBJ2-7|TRBV4-1
TGCGCCAGCAGCCAAGATCGGGCTAGCGGTTACGAGCAGTACTTC
CASSQDRASGYEQYF
>TRBD2|.|TRBJ2-1|TRBV5-4
TGTGCCAGCAGCCCGGGGAGACGGGAGGATGAGCAGTTCTTC
CASSPGRREDEQFF
>TRBD1|.|TRBJ2-1|TRBV2
TGTGCCAGCAGTGAAGTGGACAGGGGGTTGGGCCAGTTCTTC
CASSEVDRGLGQFF
>.|few|TRBJ1-2|TRBV7-8
TGTGCCAGCAGCCTCGGCCGGACAGTACCTGGCTACACCTTC
CASSLGRTVPGYTF
>TRBD1|few|TRBJ1-4|TRBV5-8
TGTGCCAGCAGCTTGTGGGGAATGACAGGGGGCGGTGAAAAACTGTTTTTT
CASSLWGMTGGGEKLFF
>TRBD1|.|TRBJ2-2|TRBV4-3
TGCGCCAGCAGCCAATGGACAGGGGGCTTCGGGAACACCGGGGAGCTGTTTTTT
CASSQWTGGFGNTGELFF
>TRBD1|.|TRBJ2-7|TRBV10-3
TGTGCCATCAGCACGGGACAGTCCTACGAGCAGTACTTC
CAISTGQSYEQYF
>TRBD1|many|TRBJ1-1|TRBV7-2
TGTGCCAGCCACACACAGGGGACAGGGGAGAACACTGAAGCTTTCTTT
CASHTQGTGENTEAFF
>.|few|TRBJ2-1|TRBV28
TGTGCCAGCAGTTATATTGCGCTTAGTCGAGAGCAGTTCTTC
CASSYIALSREQFF
>.|.|TRBJ2-2|TRBV7-7
TGTGCTAGCAGGGACACGAACACCGGGGAGCTGTTTTTT
CASRDTNTGELFF
>.|once|TRBJ1-1|TRBV7-9
TGTGCCAGCCGCGACCCCAGGGTTTGGGCTTTCTTT
CASRDPRVWAFF
>.|.|TRBJ2-3|TRBV27
TGTGCCAGCAGTTTGATACGGGGAGGCTCAGATACGCAGTATTTT
CASSLIRGGSDTQYF
>TRBD2|.|TRBJ2-3|TRBV7-8
TGTGCCAGCAGCTTAGCGCTAGCGGGGCCCCCGAGGGAAACAGATACGCAGTATTTT
CASSLALAGPPRETDTQYF
>.|.|TRBJ1-3|TRBV14
TGTGCCAGCAGCCCAGTCTCTGGAAACACCATATATTTT
CASSPVSGNTIYF
>TRBD1|many|TRBJ2-7|TRBV5-3
TGTGCCAGAAGCTCGCAGGGGGCTGGCGAGCAGTACTTC
CARSSQGAGEQYF
>.|.|TRBJ2-7|TRBV5-1
TGCGCCAGCAGCTTGTGGGGGCAGGGGAGCTCCTACGAGCAGTACTTC
CASSLWGQGSSYEQYF
>.|.|TRBJ1-3|TRBV7-9
TGTGCCAGCAGCTGGCTGGACACCATATATTTT
CASSWLDTIYF
>.|few|TRBJ1-2|TRBV10-3
TGTGCCATCAGTGAGTCTACAGTTGGCGGGATTAGCTATGGCTACACCTTC
CAISESTVGGISYGYTF
>.|.|TRBJ2-3|TRBV2
TGTGCCAGATCCGGGACACAGAGCACAGATACGCAGTATTTT
CARSGTQSTDTQYF
>TRBD1|.|TRBJ2-7|TRBV18
TGTGCCAGCTCACCAAGGGTTCGCAGGGGGCCCCACGAGCAGTACTTC
CASSPRVRRGPHEQYF
>TRBD1|.|TRBJ2-5|TRBV6-6
TGTGCCAGCAGTTACCCAGGGGGACAGGAGACCCAGTACTTC
CASSYPGGQETQYF
>TRBD2|.|TRBJ2-3|TRBV6-5
TGTGCCAGCAGTACTAGCGGGAGGACGCAGTATTTT
CASSTSGRTQYF
>TRBD2|few|TRBJ2-3|TRBV7-2
TGTGCCAGCAGCGGGACTAGCGGCACAGATACGCAGTATTTT
CASSGTSGTDTQYF
>.|.|TRBJ1-2|TRBV2
TGTGCCAGCAGTTCCGATTTTTTCCGTTTCGGGGGGAGCGGCTACACCTTC
CASSSDFFRFGGSGYTF
>TRBD1|.|TRBJ2-5|TRBV5-4
TGTGCCAGCAGCCAGTTCGACAGGGACCAAGAGACCCAGTACTTC
CASSQFDRDQETQYF
>.|once|TRBJ1-4|TRBV18
TGTGCCAGCTCACAGATAGCAACTAATGAAAAACTGTTTTTT
CASSQIATNEKLFF
>TRBD1|.|TRBJ1-2|TRBV30
TGTGCCTGGAGCACAGGGGTGAGGGATGGCTACACCTTC
CAWSTGVRDGYTF
>TRBD1|.|TRBJ2-6|TRBV9
TGTGCCAGCAGCTTTCGACAGGGGGCTTATGGGGCCAACGTCCTGACTTTC
CASSFRQGAYGANVLTF
>.|.|TRBJ1-6|TRBV9
TGTGCCAGCAGCGTTGGGCAGGGGCGATCCTATAATTCACCCCTCCACTTT
CASSVGQGRSYNSPLHF
>.|.|TRBJ1-1|TRBV13
TGTGCCAGCAGCTTAGGTCCGGGCACTGAAGCTTTCTTT
CASSLGPGTEAFF
>.|.|TRBJ1-5|TRBV7-9
TGTGCCAGCAGCTTAGTTTCCACAGGCCTCAATCAGCCCCAGCATTTT
CASSLVSTGLNQPQHF